One T cell receptor (beta chain) is described in this entry. Its antigen is unidentified. Germline CDR1 is SGHRS and CDR2 is YFSETQ. V trimming: 4 bases; J trimming: 7 bases; junction bases outside the gene matches: 3. This CDR3 is 14 amino acids long. The PCR ran on 60 Vbeta and 13 Jbeta primers. Per the authors' pipeline: In a later analysis, some 10 million of 60 million to 80 million unique beta chains occurred in at least two donors. Assay used: immunoSEQ multiplex PCR; TCRdb lists only in-frame clones, some missing. The V and J calls and clone size were taken over from that table, and D and trimming were inferred from the DNA. The table shows roughly 170,000 clones, with around 68% occurring only once. The record originates from a study of cytomegalovirus exposure and HLA in healthy donors. Study results and limitations: The sole available immune exposure information was CMV serostatus.

The clonotype was recovered from a girl aged 10-17 years in good health and CMV-seronegative. The sequenced sample consisted of PBMCs. V and J are TRBV5-1 and TRBJ1-6; 9 positions agree with TRBD1. The CDR3 coding sequence is TGCGCCAGCAGCCCTGGACAGGGGAATTCACCCCTCCACTTT. It yields the protein CASSPGQGNSPLHF.